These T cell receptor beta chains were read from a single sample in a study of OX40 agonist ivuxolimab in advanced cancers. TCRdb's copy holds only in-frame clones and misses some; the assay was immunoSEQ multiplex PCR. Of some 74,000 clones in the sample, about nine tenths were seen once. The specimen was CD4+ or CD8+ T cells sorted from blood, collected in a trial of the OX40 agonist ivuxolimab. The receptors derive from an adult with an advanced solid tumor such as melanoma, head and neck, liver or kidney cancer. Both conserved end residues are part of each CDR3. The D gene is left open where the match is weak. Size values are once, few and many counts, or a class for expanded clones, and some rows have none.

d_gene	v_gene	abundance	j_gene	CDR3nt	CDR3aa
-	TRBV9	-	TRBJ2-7	TGTGCCAGCAGCGTCGGGACTTCTCCTTCGTACGAGCAGTACTTC	CASSVGTSPSYEQYF
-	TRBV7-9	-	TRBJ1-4	TGTGCCAGCAGCTTAGGGGTGACTAATGAAAAACTGTTTTTT	CASSLGVTNEKLFF
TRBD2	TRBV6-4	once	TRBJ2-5	TGTGCCATTACCGGTAGGGGGACTAGCAAGGAGACCCAGTACTTC	CAITGRGTSKETQYF
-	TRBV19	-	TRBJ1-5	TGTGCCAGTAGTCTCCAGGCAAGACAGGCCCGGGGGCAGCCCCAGCATTTT	CASSLQARQARGQPQHF
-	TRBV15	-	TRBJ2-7	TGTGCCACCAAAAACACAGGACCTTCTGAGCAGTACTTC	CATKNTGPSEQYF
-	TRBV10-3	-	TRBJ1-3	TGTGCCATCAGTGACCCTTCCTCTGGAAACACCATATATTTT	CAISDPSSGNTIYF
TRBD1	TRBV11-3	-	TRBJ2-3	TGTGCCAGCAGCCTGGGACAGGGAAGAACAGATACGCAGTATTTT	CASSLGQGRTDTQYF
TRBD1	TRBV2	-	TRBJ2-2	TGTGCCAGCAGGGGACAGCCTTCCACCGGGGAGCTGTTTTTT	CASRGQPSTGELFF
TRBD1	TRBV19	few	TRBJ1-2	TGTGCCAGTAGTATACGGCCAGGGGGCTATGGCTACACCTTC	CASSIRPGGYGYTF
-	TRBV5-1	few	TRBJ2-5	TGCGCCAGCAGCTGGGGGGCTAGCGGCCAAGAGACCCAGTACTTC	CASSWGASGQETQYF
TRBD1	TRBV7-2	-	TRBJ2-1	TGTGCCAGCAGCCCAACCGGGACAGGGGGGGTAGAGCAGTTCTTC	CASSPTGTGGVEQFF
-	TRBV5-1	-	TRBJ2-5	TGCGCCAGCAGCCCGTCCCTGGCCGGAGAGACCCAGTACTTC	CASSPSLAGETQYF
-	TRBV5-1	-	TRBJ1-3	TGCGCCAGCAGCCGGGACGGGGGCTCTGGAAACACCATATATTTT	CASSRDGGSGNTIYF
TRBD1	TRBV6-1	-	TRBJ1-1	TGTGCCAGCACCTTGGACAGGGTCAGGACTGAAGCTTTCTTT	CASTLDRVRTEAFF
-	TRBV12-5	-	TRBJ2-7	TGTGCTAGTGGTTTGGTTAGGGCAGAGTACTTC	CASGLVRAEYF
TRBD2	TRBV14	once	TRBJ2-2	TGTGCCAGCAGCCTTGCGGCTAGCGGGGGACCATACACCGGGGAGCTGTTTTTT	CASSLAASGGPYTGELFF
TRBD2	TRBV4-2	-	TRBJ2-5	TGTGCCAGCAGCCCTACTCTGACTAGCGGGGGGACTGAGACCCAGTACTTC	CASSPTLTSGGTETQYF
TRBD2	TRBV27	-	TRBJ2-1	TGTGCCAGCAGTAACCTCGGACTAGCGGGAGCCAATGAGCAGTTCTTC	CASSNLGLAGANEQFF
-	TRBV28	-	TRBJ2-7	TGTGCCAGCAGTGCCCCCCACTACGAGCAGTACTTC	CASSAPHYEQYF
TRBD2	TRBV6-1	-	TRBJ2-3	TGTGCCAGCAGTGAAGGAGCGGGGGGGCAGCAGGCGCAGTATTTT	CASSEGAGGQQAQYF
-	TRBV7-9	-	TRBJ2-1	TGTGCCAGCAGCTTCCTCAATGAGCAGTTCTTC	CASSFLNEQFF
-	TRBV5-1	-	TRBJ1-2	TGCGCCAGCAGCCCCGGGGACTTCAACTATGGCTACACCTTC	CASSPGDFNYGYTF
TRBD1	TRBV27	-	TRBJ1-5	TGTGCCAGCAGTTCTGATCCAACAGGGGGCGGTCAGCCCCAGCATTTT	CASSSDPTGGGQPQHF
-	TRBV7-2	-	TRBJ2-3	TGTGCCAGCAGCTTAAATCCGACCAGGCAAGATACGCAGTATTTT	CASSLNPTRQDTQYF
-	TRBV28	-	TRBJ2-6	TGTGCCAGCAGAATAAGAGGGATAGGGGCCAACGTCCTGACTTTC	CASRIRGIGANVLTF
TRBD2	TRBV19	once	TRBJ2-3	TGTGCCAGTAGTTTCTCACCCCTCCTAGCGGGGGGGCATCCAGATACGCAGTATTTT	CASSFSPLLAGGHPDTQYF
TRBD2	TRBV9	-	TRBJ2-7	TGTGCCAGCAGCGCTTCCGGGGGGTCCTCCTACGAGCAGTACTTC	CASSASGGSSYEQYF
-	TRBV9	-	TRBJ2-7	TGTGCCAGCAGCGGCCGGCCACTCTACGAGCAGTACTTC	CASSGRPLYEQYF
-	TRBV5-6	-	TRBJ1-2	TGTGCCAGCAGCTTGGGTGGGGGCTGGGGCTATGGCTACACCTTC	CASSLGGGWGYGYTF
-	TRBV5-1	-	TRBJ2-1	TGCGCCAGCAGCTTGGAAGTCGGCGGCTACAATGAGCAGTTCTTC	CASSLEVGGYNEQFF
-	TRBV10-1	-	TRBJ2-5	TGCGCCAGCAGCCTCGGCCTCCAAGAGACCCAGTACTTC	CASSLGLQETQYF
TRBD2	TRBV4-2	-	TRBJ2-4	TGTGCCAGCAGCCAAGAAGTAGAAGCGGGAGGTGAAAACATTCAGTACTTC	CASSQEVEAGGENIQYF
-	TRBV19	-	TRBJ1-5	TGTGCCAGTAGTCCAAGGTGGGACCCCAATCAGCCCCAGCATTTT	CASSPRWDPNQPQHF
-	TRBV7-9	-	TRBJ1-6	TGTGCCAGCAGCTTAGTCGATTCACCCCTCCACTTT	CASSLVDSPLHF
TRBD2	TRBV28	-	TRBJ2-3	TGTGCCAGCAGTAAAAGCGGGGGTGGCACAGATACGCAGTATTTT	CASSKSGGGTDTQYF
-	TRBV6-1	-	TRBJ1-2	TGTGCCAGCAGTACAGGGCCCTCCCGCTATGGCTACACCTTC	CASSTGPSRYGYTF
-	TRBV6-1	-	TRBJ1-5	TGTGCCAGCAGTGAACAGCCCTATAGCAATCAGCCCCAGCATTTT	CASSEQPYSNQPQHF
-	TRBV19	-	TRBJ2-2	TGTGCCAGTAGTCAAGAATTAACCGGGGAGCTGTTTTTT	CASSQELTGELFF
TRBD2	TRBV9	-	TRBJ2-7	TGTGCCAGCAGCCCCCGGGGGGAGGGACTAGCGGGGATGCAGTACTTC	CASSPRGEGLAGMQYF
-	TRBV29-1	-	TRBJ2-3	TGCAGCGTTGATTCTTCATCAGATACGCAGTATTTT	CSVDSSSDTQYF
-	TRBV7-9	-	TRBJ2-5	TGTGCCAGCAGCTTAGCCGGGCGGGGCTTTAAGGAGGAGACCCAGTACTTC	CASSLAGRGFKEETQYF
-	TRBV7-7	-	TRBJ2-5	TGTGCTAGCAGCTTGACGGGTATCCAAGAGACCCAGTACTTC	CASSLTGIQETQYF
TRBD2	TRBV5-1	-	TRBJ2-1	TGCGCCAGCAGCTCCTTTGCTAGCGGATTGTACAATGAGCAGTTCTTC	CASSSFASGLYNEQFF
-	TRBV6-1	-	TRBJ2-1	TGTGCCAGCAGTAAAGGGTATCTTGTGAATTGGAATGAGCAGTTCTTC	CASSKGYLVNWNEQFF